This T cell receptor beta chain comes out of a study of T cell responses to AZD1222 COVID-19 vaccine. The data were produced by immunoSEQ multiplex PCR, yet TCRdb's version contains in-frame clones alone and is incomplete. This table holds around 160,000 clones, around nine tenths found once. The sequence derives from an adult in good health. Sequences were derived from peripheral blood, sampled on day 0 of AZD1222 vaccination.

As DNA, the CDR3 is TGTGCCAGCAGCTTAGGAGTCTATAGCAATCAGCCCCAGCATTTT. Translation: CASSLGVYSNQPQHF. The chain is built from TRBV7-8 and TRBJ1-5; no clear D. The V end lost 1 base, the J end lost 0 bases, and 7 bases lay between the germline ends. The CDR3 covers 15 residues. CDR1 and CDR2 (germline): SGHVS, FQNEAQ.